Each of the 11 T cell receptor beta chains below was sequenced from the same sample in a study of cytomegalovirus exposure and HLA in healthy donors. Researchers ran the PCR with 60 Vbeta and 13 Jbeta primers. Method: immunoSEQ multiplex PCR; TCRdb's copy keeps in-frame clones and lacks some. This listing includes 150,000 to 200,000 clones. The sample consisted of PBMCs. Receptors originate from a man aged 25 to 40 in good health and CMV-seronegative.

V gene TRBV27 combines with J gene TRBJ2-7; weak D call: TRBD1 (6 bases). Germline V gene data show CDR1 as MNHEY and CDR2 as SMNVEV (reference sequence). The CDR3 covers 16 residues. Deletions cut 5 bases from V and 2 bases from J, with 19 bases between. CDR3 bases: TGTGCCAGCAGTGCGACCGTCACAGGGAGAGCCTACGAGCAGTACTTC. Its translation: CASSATVTGRAYEQYF.

The genes are TRBV9 and TRBJ1-2, with 8 bases matching TRBD1. This CDR3 has 12 amino acids. Germline CDR1 and CDR2: SGDLS and YYNGEE. V was pared by 6 bases and J by 7 bases, with 5 bases of the junction left unmatched. CDR3 sequence reads: CASTLTGGGYTF. The CDR3 DNA reads TGTGCCAGCACCCTAACAGGGGGTGGCTACACCTTC.

The genes are TRBV5-1 and TRBJ2-3, with TRBD2 matching over 8 bases. Per the germline V gene, CDR1 is SGHRS and CDR2 is YFSETQ. The CDR3 sequence is 16 residues long. Losses at the gene ends were 0 bases for V and 2 bases for J; bases not matched to a gene: 5. The CDR3 DNA sequence: TGCGCCAGCAGCTTGGCCAAGACTAGCGCCACAGATACGCAGTATTTT. Its protein is CASSLAKTSATDTQYF.

The rearrangement links TRBV5-6 to TRBJ2-7; 7 bases line up with TRBD1. CDR1 is SGHDT, CDR2 YYEEEE, per germline. The CDR3 has 15 amino acids. V dropped 6 bases and J dropped 4; count of bases not matched to a gene: 13. CDR3 nucleotides: TGTGCCAGCACCCTAAACCCAACAGGGGAATACGAGCAGTACTTC. Amino acids: CASTLNPTGEYEQYF. The full variable domain, rest sourced from reference TRBV5-6 and TRBJ2-7, is DAGVTQSPTHLIKTRGQQVTLRCSPKSGHDTVSWYQQALGQGPQFIFQYYEEEERQRGNFPDRFSGHQFPNYSSELNVNALLLGDSALYLCASTLNPTGEYEQYFGPGTRLTVT.

A remark on this clone: The junction departs from the called germline gene at one end, perhaps through a read error. Other DNA sequences in the same sample also yield this CDR3. This chain joins TRBV6-1 and TRBJ1-1, with unresolved D. This CDR3 has 14 amino acids. Germline V gene lookup returns CDR1 MNHNS and CDR2 SASEGT. The CDR3 DNA reads as TGTGCCAGCAGTGCCTTAGGGTGGACTACTGAGGCTTTCTTT. Protein sequence: CASSALGWTTEAFF.

V is TRBV28 and J is TRBJ2-7, with TRBD1 as a possible D gene (6 bases). V lost 8 bases to trimming and J lost 2 bases, with 13 bases between them. The germline V gene encodes CDR1 MDHEN and CDR2 SYDVKM. The length of the CDR3 is 13 residues. CDR3 amino acids: CASGPTGPYEQYF. As DNA, the CDR3 is TGTGCCAGCGGCCCGACAGGCCCCTACGAGCAGTACTTC.

The chain has TRBV19 and TRBJ1-1; TRBD1 is a possible D gene (5 bases). Germline CDR1 is LNHDA and CDR2 is SQIVND (reference sequence). The CDR3 totals 17 residues. With 2 bases removed from V and 1 base from J, the gap between germline ends came to 17 bases. CDR3 sequence (DNA): TGTGCCAGTAGTATAATAGGGCAGGGTATCACGAACACTGAAGCTTTCTTT. It specifies CASSIIGQGITNTEAFF.

The V gene is TRBV18, the J gene TRBJ1-5; D call uncertain. V was trimmed by 4 bases and J by 3 bases, leaving 4 bases between them. Germline CDR1 KGHSH, CDR2 LQKENI. The CDR3 is 12 amino acids. CDR3 protein: CASSLNNQPQHF. In nucleotides, the CDR3 is TGTGCCAGCTCACTTAACAATCAGCCCCAGCATTTT.

The rearrangement links TRBV7-2 to TRBJ2-1; TRBD2 aligns across 8 bases. The CDR3 consists of 19 residues. V gave up 1 base and J gave up 5 bases; unmatched junction bases: 16. Germline V gives CDR1 SGHTA, CDR2 FQGNSA. The CDR3 DNA is TGTGCCAGCAGCTTAGGCCTGTGGGGGCGGGGGGCCATAAACAATGAGCAGTTCTTC. Translated: CASSLGLWGRGAINNEQFF. The complete variable domain, with remaining parts taken from reference TRBV7-2 and TRBJ2-1, reads GAGVSQSPSNKVTEKGKDVELRCDPISGHTALYWYRQSLGQGLEFLIYFQGNSAPDKSGLPSDRFSAERTGGSVSTLTIQRTQQEDSAVYLCASSLGLWGRGAINNEQFFGPGTRLTVL.

This chain's CDR3 is CASILVVGELFF. The CDR3, as DNA: TGTGCCAGCATCCTAGTGGTAGGGGAGCTGTTTTTT. This chain joins TRBV11-2 and TRBJ2-2, with D hard to call. The length of the CDR3 is 12 residues. Trimming shortened V by 7 bases and J by 8 bases, and 11 bases separated the two germline ends. The V gene's germline CDR1 is SGHAT and CDR2 FQNNGV.

The J gene is TRBJ2-1, the V gene TRBV7-9, with 11 bases that match TRBD2. V lost 4 bases and J lost 7; bases outside the gene matches: 15. CDR1 is SEHNR and CDR2 is FQNEAQ in the germline V gene (reference sequence). CDR3 length: 18 residues. CDR3 sequence: CASSSPDSGGAMVNEQFF. CDR3 DNA: TGTGCCAGCAGCTCCCCGGATAGCGGGGGGGCCATGGTGAATGAGCAGTTCTTC.